A selection of T cell receptor beta chains follows, all from one sample in a study of cytomegalovirus exposure and HLA in healthy donors. Profiled with immunoSEQ multiplex PCR; TCRdb holds only in-frame clones, not every one. The repertoire holds 95,000 to 150,000 clones, around 79% seen once, with 6.3% in the top ten. Sequencing input: PBMCs. The receptors come from a middle-aged woman in good health and CMV-seronegative. Both conserved end residues are part of each CDR3. The order of the fields is V gene, J gene, CDR3 protein.

TRBV4-3	TRBJ2-3	CASSQELTGSNTQYF
TRBV19	TRBJ1-1	CASTSNTEAFF
TRBV6-5	TRBJ1-2	CASRPAPGAGYGYTF
TRBV19	TRBJ2-1	CASGRPSQGNEQFF
TRBV7-3	TRBJ1-1	CASSPVVGGTEAFF
TRBV10-1	TRBJ2-1	CASTPSLGNEQFF
TRBV28	TRBJ2-2	CASSRTLTVNTGELFF
TRBV2	TRBJ1-5	CASSESRGRTGQPQHF
TRBV28	TRBJ1-1	CASSLTTGNEVPEAFF
TRBV9	TRBJ2-3	CASSATPNGLGVTQYF
TRBV18	TRBJ2-7	CASSPPGQGPDEQYF
TRBV6-5	TRBJ2-7	CASSGWTSGSGEQYF
TRBV4-1	TRBJ1-1	CASSQVSGFEAFF
TRBV7-9	TRBJ2-7	CSSSPPRKLAGEKQYF
TRBV10-3	TRBJ2-5	CAISGYGASGTQETQYF
TRBV7-9	TRBJ1-6	CASSTDRMPNSPLHF
TRBV28	TRBJ1-4	CASRSTGGGQGLFF
TRBV28	TRBJ1-5	CASSFPPTGAAQPQHF
TRBV28	TRBJ1-5	CASSSIREGGNQPQHF
TRBV18	TRBJ2-6	CASSRAITGANGLTF
TRBV28	TRBJ1-5	CASSGRFSNQPQHF
TRBV6-1	TRBJ2-7	CASSALRGQGPYEQYF
TRBV5-1	TRBJ2-1	CASGLGLLSSYNEQFF
TRBV27	TRBJ2-7	CASSPTRGEQYF
TRBV6-5	TRBJ2-1	CASRDQTSPYNEQFF
TRBV5-1	TRBJ2-5	CASSLSLAEETQYF
TRBV11-3	TRBJ2-5	CASSRGLAGKETQYF
TRBV5-1	TRBJ2-1	CASSPQPELIHEQFF
TRBV28	TRBJ1-1	CASSQPGNTEAFF
TRBV27	TRBJ1-1	CASRPGVTVTEAFF
TRBV28	TRBJ1-2	CASSFSDSSILGYTF
TRBV7-9	TRBJ1-4	CASSYVGVNEKLFF
TRBV7-2	TRBJ2-1	CASSVQGTEQFF
TRBV29-1	TRBJ2-1	CSVVLASSSSYNEQFF
TRBV5-1	TRBJ1-6	CASSFGVAGQGSSPLHF
TRBV28	TRBJ2-3	CASSSGGSGDTQYF
TRBV6-6	TRBJ2-2	CASSPSGSSGELFF
TRBV29-1	TRBJ1-1	CSVVRAIGTEAFF
TRBV6-1	TRBJ1-1	CASSRQGENTEAFF
TRBV7-9	TRBJ1-5	CASSDAGPQHF
TRBV7-2	TRBJ2-5	CASSLVAGYQETQYF
TRBV9	TRBJ1-2	CASSVARGGGYTF
TRBV5-1	TRBJ2-3	CASSLELAGTGTDTQYF
TRBV28	TRBJ1-4	CAHGGEKLFF
TRBV28	TRBJ1-5	CASSLDRANQPQHF
TRBV5-1	TRBJ2-4	CASSLVAGNIQYF
TRBV28	TRBJ1-4	CASSPPGWELFF
TRBV6-5	TRBJ1-1	CASFEGWDTEAFF
TRBV5-4	TRBJ2-2	CASSLGIAGPTGELFF
TRBV9	TRBJ2-1	CASSVALAGAPREQFF
TRBV7-8	TRBJ1-1	CASSPRGVRLNTEAFF
TRBV6-1	TRBJ2-2	CASRWTGANTGELFF
TRBV9	TRBJ2-3	CASSVVEGATVDTQYF
TRBV19	TRBJ1-5	CASSTTGQNNQPQHF